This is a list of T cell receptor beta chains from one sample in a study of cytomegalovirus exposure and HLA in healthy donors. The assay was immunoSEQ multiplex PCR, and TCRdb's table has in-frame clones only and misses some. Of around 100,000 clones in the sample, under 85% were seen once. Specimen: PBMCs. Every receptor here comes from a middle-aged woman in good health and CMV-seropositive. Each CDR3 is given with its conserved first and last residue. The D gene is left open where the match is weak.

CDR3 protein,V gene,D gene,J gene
CASSPDRGEQFF,TRBV11-1,TRBD1,TRBJ2-1
CASSLETTYNEQFF,TRBV7-9,-,TRBJ2-1
CASSMGTTNEQFF,TRBV7-8,TRBD2,TRBJ2-1
CASKGLAGADEQFF,TRBV5-1,TRBD2,TRBJ2-1
CASSQEWAYSYEQYF,TRBV4-2,-,TRBJ2-7
CASSEGGQSSGNTIYF,TRBV25-1,TRBD1,TRBJ1-3
CAISEYGTTNEQYF,TRBV10-3,-,TRBJ2-7
CASSRDSFVSNQPQHF,TRBV18,-,TRBJ1-5
CASSPLSATRNTEAFF,TRBV5-6,-,TRBJ1-1
CASSPATGSSGANVLTF,TRBV27,TRBD1,TRBJ2-6